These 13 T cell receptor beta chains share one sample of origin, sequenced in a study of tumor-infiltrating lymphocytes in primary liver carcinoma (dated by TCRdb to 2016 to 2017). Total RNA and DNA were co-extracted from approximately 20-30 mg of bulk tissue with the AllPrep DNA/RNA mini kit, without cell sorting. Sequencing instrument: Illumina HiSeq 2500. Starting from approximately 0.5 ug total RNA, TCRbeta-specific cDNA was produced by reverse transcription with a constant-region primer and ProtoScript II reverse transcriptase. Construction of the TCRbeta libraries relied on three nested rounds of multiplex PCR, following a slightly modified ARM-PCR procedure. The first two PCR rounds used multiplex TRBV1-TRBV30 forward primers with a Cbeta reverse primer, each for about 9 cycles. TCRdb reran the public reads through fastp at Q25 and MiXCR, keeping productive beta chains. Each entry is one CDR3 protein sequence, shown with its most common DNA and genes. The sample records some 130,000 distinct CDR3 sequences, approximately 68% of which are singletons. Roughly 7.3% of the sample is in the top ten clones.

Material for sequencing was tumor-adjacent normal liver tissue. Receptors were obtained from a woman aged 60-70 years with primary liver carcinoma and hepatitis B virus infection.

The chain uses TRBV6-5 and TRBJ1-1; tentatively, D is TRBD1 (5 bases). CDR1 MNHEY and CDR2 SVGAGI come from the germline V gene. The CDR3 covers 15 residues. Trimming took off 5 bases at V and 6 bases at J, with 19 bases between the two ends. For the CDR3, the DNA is TGTGCCAGCAGTCGACAGATTCCTTGGGACGCTGAAGCTTTCTTT. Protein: CASSRQIPWDAEAFF.

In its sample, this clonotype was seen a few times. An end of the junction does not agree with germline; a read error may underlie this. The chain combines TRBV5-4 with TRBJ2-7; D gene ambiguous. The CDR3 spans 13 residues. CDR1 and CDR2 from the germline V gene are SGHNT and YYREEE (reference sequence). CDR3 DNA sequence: TGCGCCAGCAGCTTGGCAGTCGGCAACGAGCAGTACTTC. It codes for CASSLAVGNEQYF.

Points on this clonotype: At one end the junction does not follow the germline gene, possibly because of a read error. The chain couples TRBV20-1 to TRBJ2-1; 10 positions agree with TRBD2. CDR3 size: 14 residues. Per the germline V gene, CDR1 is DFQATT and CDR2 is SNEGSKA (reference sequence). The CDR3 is CSAKSGRGGNEQSF. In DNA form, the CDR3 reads TGCAGTGCTAAGAGCGGGAGGGGGGGCAATGAGCAGTCCTTC.

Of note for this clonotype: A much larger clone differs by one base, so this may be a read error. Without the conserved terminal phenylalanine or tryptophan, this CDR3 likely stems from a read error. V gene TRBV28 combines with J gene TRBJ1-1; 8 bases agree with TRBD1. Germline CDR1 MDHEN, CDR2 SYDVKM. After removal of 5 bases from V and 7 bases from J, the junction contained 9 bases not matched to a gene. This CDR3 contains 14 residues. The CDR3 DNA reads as TGTGCCAGCAGTCACTACCAGGGGGCCGGTGAAGCTTTCCTT. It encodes CASSHYQGAGEAFL.

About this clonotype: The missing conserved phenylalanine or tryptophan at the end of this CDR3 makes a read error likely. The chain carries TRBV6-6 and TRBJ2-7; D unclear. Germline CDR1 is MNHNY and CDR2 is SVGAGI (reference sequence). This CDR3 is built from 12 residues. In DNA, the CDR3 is TGCGCCAGCAGTCCTAACTCCTACGAGCAGTACTTA. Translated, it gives CASSPNSYEQYL.

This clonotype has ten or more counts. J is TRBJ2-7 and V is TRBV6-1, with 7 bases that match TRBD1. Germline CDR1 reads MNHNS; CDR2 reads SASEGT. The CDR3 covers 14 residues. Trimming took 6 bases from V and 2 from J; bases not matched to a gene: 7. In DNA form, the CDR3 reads TGTGCCAGCAGCCGGGGACAGAATACCTACGAGCAGTACTTC. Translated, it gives CASSRGQNTYEQYF.

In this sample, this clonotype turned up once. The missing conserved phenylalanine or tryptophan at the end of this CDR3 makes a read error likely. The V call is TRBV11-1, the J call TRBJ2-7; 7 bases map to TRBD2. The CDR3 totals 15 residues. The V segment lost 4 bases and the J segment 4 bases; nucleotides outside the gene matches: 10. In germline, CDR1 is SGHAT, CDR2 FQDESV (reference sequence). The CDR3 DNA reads TGTGCCAGCAGCTACACCCAGGGCGGGGGTTACGAGCAGTACTTG. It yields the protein CASSYTQGGGYEQYL.

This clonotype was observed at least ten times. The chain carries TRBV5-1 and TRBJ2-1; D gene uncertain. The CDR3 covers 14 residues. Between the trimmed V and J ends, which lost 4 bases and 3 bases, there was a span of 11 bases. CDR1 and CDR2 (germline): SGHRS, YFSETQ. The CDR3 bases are TGCGCCAGCAGCACTGCCTCCAACTACAATGAGCAGTTCTTC. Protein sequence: CASSTASNYNEQFF.

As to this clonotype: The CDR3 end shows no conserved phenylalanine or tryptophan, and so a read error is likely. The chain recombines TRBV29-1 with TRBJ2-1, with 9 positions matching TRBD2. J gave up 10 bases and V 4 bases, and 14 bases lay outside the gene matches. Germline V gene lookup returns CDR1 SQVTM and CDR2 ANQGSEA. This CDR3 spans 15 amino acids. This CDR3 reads CSVVAGGRGYIEQFI. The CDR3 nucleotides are TGCAGCGTTGTGGCTGGCGGGAGGGGTTACATCGAGCAGTTCATC.

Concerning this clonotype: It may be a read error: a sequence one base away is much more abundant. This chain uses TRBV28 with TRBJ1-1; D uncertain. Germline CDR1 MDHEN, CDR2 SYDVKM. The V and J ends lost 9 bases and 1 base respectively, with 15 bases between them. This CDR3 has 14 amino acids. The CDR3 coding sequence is TGTGCCAGAAGCCAACACAGAACGAACACTGAAGCTTTCTTT. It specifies CARSQHRTNTEAFF. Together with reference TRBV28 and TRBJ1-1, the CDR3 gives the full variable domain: DVKVTQSSRYLVKRTGEKVFLECVQDMDHENMFWYRQDPGLGLRLIYFSYDVKMKEKGDIPEGYSVSREKKERFSLILESASTNQTSMYLCARSQHRTNTEAFFGQGTRLTVV.

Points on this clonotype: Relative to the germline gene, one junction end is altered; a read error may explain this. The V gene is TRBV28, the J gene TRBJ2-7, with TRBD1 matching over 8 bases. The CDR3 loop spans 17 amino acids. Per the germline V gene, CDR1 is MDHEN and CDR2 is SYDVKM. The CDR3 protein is CASSFTTGVWAIRELYF. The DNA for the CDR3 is TGTGCCAGCAGTTTCACGACAGGGGTCTGGGCAATTAGGGAGCTGTACTTC.

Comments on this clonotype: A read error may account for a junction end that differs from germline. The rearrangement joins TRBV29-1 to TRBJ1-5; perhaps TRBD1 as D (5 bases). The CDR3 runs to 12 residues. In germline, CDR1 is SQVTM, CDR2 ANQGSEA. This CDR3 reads CSVRDGNQSQHF. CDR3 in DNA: TGCAGTGTCCGGGACGGCAATCAGTCCCAGCATTTT.

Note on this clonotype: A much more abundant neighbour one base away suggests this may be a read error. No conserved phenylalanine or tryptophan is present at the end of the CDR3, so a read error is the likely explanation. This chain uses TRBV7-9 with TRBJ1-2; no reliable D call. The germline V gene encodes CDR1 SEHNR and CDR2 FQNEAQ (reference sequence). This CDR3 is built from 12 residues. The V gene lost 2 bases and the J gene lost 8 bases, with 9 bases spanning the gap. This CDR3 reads CASSLSVVGYTS. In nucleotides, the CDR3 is TGTGCCAGCAGCTTATCGGTTGTGGGCTACACCTCC.